This TCR beta chain is from a study of T cell repertoires in cytomegalovirus infection. Study information: Carrying CMV and the relevant HLA type showed in public TCR beta signatures.

V shed 5 bases and J 1 base; nucleotides not matched to a gene: 5. Germline CDR1 and CDR2: SNHLY and FYNNEI. The CDR3 runs to 16 residues. As regards this clonotype: Its target is not known. One base away lies a much larger clone, so this may be a sequencing read error.

TCRdb processed the reads anew with MiXCR; each CDR3 protein has one entry. The data contain 300,000 or so distinct CDR3 sequences, about 9.1% of them seen just once; the ten biggest clones take up around 2.5%. Study-level points and caveats: Summed frequency of public TCR beta families distinguished CMV carriers with the relevant HLA.

Sequenced material: PBMCs. The rearrangement links TRBV2 to TRBJ1-3; 10 positions agree with TRBD1. The sequence was collected from a human donor in good health (CMV status not recorded). Some clones in this sample may be carry-over from other donors' samples. The CDR3 nucleotides are TGTGCCAGCAGTCCCGGGACAGGGGCTTCTGGAAACACCATATATTTT. It translates to CASSPGTGASGNTIYF. Full variable domain (outside the CDR3, taken from reference TRBV2 and TRBJ1-3): EPEVTQTPSHQVTQMGQEVILRCVPISNHLYFYWYRQILGQKVEFLVSFYNNEISEKSEIFDDQFSVERPDGSNFTLKIRSTKLEDSAMYFCASSPGTGASGNTIYFGEGSWLTVV.